This T cell receptor (beta chain) was profiled in a study of blood T cell repertoires in COVID-19. Clones were sequenced by immunoSEQ multiplex PCR, and TCRdb holds only the in-frame ones, with some missing. The sample carries tens of thousands of clones, roughly 85% recorded once. The specimen was peripheral blood. The TCR sequence derives from a human donor in a cohort sampled during active COVID-19.

CDR3 in amino acids: CASSSEGTLEQYF. The DNA of the CDR3 is TGTGCCAGCAGTTCCGAGGGGACACTCGAGCAGTACTTC. The J gene is TRBJ2-7, the V gene TRBV6-5; D is possibly TRBD1 (6 bases). V was shortened by 4 bases and J by 6 bases, with 13 bases between the two germline ends. The CDR3 spans 13 residues. Germline CDR1 reads MNHEY; CDR2 reads SVGAGI.